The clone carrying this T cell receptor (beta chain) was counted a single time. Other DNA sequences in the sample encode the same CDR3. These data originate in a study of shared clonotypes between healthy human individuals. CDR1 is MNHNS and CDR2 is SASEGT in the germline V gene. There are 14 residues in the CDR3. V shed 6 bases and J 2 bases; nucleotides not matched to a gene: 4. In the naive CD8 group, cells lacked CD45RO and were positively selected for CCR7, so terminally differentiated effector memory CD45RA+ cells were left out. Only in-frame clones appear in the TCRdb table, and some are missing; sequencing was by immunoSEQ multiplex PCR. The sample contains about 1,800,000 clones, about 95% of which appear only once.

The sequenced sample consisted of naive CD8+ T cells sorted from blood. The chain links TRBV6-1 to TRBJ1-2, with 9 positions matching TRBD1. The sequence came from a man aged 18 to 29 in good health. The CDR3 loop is CASSPGQGNYGYTF. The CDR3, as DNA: TGTGCCAGCAGCCCGGGACAGGGAAACTATGGCTACACCTTC.